A selection of T cell receptor beta chains follows, all from one sample in a study of tumor-infiltrating lymphocytes in primary liver carcinoma. TCRdb reprocessed the multiplex PCR reads with MiXCR, giving one entry per CDR3 protein. In the table there are around 120,000 distinct CDR3 sequences, approximately 68% of which are singletons. The source material was tumor-adjacent normal liver tissue. The receptors stem from a woman aged 60-70 years with primary liver carcinoma and hepatitis B virus infection. The CDR3 runs from the conserved cysteine through the conserved F or W. The order of the fields is D gene, J gene, V gene, clone size, CDR3 length, CDR3 DNA, CDR3 protein. The D gene is left open where the match is weak. Not all rows give a size; the values are once, few, many and, for expanded clones, a class.

d_call: TRBD2; j_call: TRBJ2-1; v_call: TRBV11-3; clone_size: .; cdr3_length: 17; cdr3_nt: TGTGCCAGCAGTTTAGGTCGGGGGGAGTGGGGTGTCAATGAGCAGTCCTTC; cdr3_aa: CASSLGRGEWGVNEQSF
d_call: TRBD1; j_call: TRBJ2-2; v_call: TRBV2; clone_size: .; cdr3_length: 13; cdr3_nt: TGTGCCAACCGGACAGGGGGCACCGGGGAGCTGTTTTTT; cdr3_aa: CANRTGGTGELFF
d_call: TRBD2; j_call: TRBJ2-3; v_call: TRBV11-2; clone_size: .; cdr3_length: 16; cdr3_nt: TGTGCCAGCAGCTTAATATCGGCGGGGGAAACAGGTTCGCAGTATTTT; cdr3_aa: CASSLISAGETGSQYF
d_call: .; j_call: TRBJ2-1; v_call: TRBV4-1; clone_size: .; cdr3_length: 17; cdr3_nt: TGCGCCAGCAACCTCACACAGGAGGCTGGGGTATATAATGAGCAGTTCTTC; cdr3_aa: CASNLTQEAGVYNEQFF
d_call: .; j_call: TRBJ2-7; v_call: TRBV6-1; clone_size: .; cdr3_length: 14; cdr3_nt: TGTACCAGCAAGAGAGATGGGCCCCCATACAAGCAGTACTTC; cdr3_aa: CTSKRDGPPYKQYF
d_call: .; j_call: TRBJ2-2; v_call: TRBV5-1; clone_size: .; cdr3_length: 17; cdr3_nt: TGCGCCAGCAGCCCATACTCTAACGGGGGAAACACCGGGGAGCTGTTTTTT; cdr3_aa: CASSPYSNGGNTGELFF
d_call: TRBD2; j_call: TRBJ2-2; v_call: TRBV12-3/TRBV12-4; clone_size: .; cdr3_length: 15; cdr3_nt: TGTGCTAGCAGTTCTGGACTAGCTGTCACCAGGGAGCTGTTTTTT; cdr3_aa: CASSSGLAVTRELFF
d_call: .; j_call: TRBJ2-1; v_call: TRBV5-1; clone_size: few; cdr3_length: 15; cdr3_nt: TGCGCCAGCAGCTTGGGGACAGTCTCCTACAATGAGCAGTTCTTC; cdr3_aa: CASSLGTVSYNEQFF
d_call: .; j_call: TRBJ1-1; v_call: TRBV28; clone_size: .; cdr3_length: 11; cdr3_nt: TGTGCCAGCAGCAGGGGCACTGAAGCTTTCTTT; cdr3_aa: CASSRGTEAFF
d_call: .; j_call: TRBJ2-5; v_call: TRBV5-1; clone_size: once; cdr3_length: 14; cdr3_nt: TGCGCCAGCAGCTTGGAATGGGGGGCAGAGACCCTGTACTTC; cdr3_aa: CASSLEWGAETLYF
d_call: TRBD2; j_call: TRBJ2-3; v_call: TRBV7-3; clone_size: few; cdr3_length: 16; cdr3_nt: TGTGCCAGCAGCTTCGGGACTAGCGCTAGCACAGATACGCAGTATTTT; cdr3_aa: CASSFGTSASTDTQYF
d_call: TRBD2; j_call: TRBJ2-1; v_call: TRBV7-8; clone_size: .; cdr3_length: 15; cdr3_nt: TGTGCCAACAGCGCCTCGGGACTAGTCCACAATGTGCAGTTCTTC; cdr3_aa: CANSASGLVHNVQFF
d_call: .; j_call: TRBJ2-1; v_call: TRBV7-3; clone_size: .; cdr3_length: 14; cdr3_nt: TGTGCCAGCGGCTTTGACAGGGGAGGGAATGAGCAGTTCTTC; cdr3_aa: CASGFDRGGNEQFF
d_call: .; j_call: TRBJ2-5; v_call: TRBV28; clone_size: .; cdr3_length: 16; cdr3_nt: TGTGCCAGCAGTTTAAGGCTCAACGACGTAGAGGAGACCCAGTACTTC; cdr3_aa: CASSLRLNDVEETQYF
d_call: .; j_call: TRBJ1-5; v_call: TRBV12-3/TRBV12-4; clone_size: many; cdr3_length: 14; cdr3_nt: TGTGCCAGCAGTTTCTTCACAGGGAATCAGCCCCAGCATTTT; cdr3_aa: CASSFFTGNQPQHF
d_call: TRBD2; j_call: TRBJ2-7; v_call: TRBV11-2; clone_size: .; cdr3_length: 15; cdr3_nt: TGTGCCAGCAGCGAAAGAGGGACTACTAGCTACGAGCAGTGCTTC; cdr3_aa: CASSERGTTSYEQCF
d_call: TRBD2; j_call: TRBJ2-3; v_call: TRBV4-1; clone_size: .; cdr3_length: 15; cdr3_nt: TGCGCCAGCGGATTGGGGCTAGCGGACACGGATACGCAGTATTTT; cdr3_aa: CASGLGLADTDTQYF
d_call: .; j_call: TRBJ2-3; v_call: TRBV28; clone_size: .; cdr3_length: 15; cdr3_nt: TGTGCCAGCAGTTGGTGGGACATGGACACAGATACGCAGTATTTT; cdr3_aa: CASSWWDMDTDTQYF
d_call: .; j_call: TRBJ1-5; v_call: TRBV29-1; clone_size: once; cdr3_length: 13; cdr3_nt: TGCAGCGTTACACGGGACAATAATCAGCCCCAGCATTTT; cdr3_aa: CSVTRDNNQPQHF
d_call: .; j_call: TRBJ2-5; v_call: TRBV5-1; clone_size: .; cdr3_length: 15; cdr3_nt: TGCGCCAGCAACGCAACTGACAGGCTCCAAGAGACCCAGTACTTC; cdr3_aa: CASNATDRLQETQYF
d_call: .; j_call: TRBJ1-6; v_call: TRBV4-1; clone_size: .; cdr3_length: 17; cdr3_nt: TGCGCCAGGAGCCAAGTTAGTGGCGGGCTTTCCAATTCACCCCTCGACTTT; cdr3_aa: CARSQVSGGLSNSPLDF
d_call: TRBD1; j_call: TRBJ2-5; v_call: TRBV12-3/TRBV12-4; clone_size: many; cdr3_length: 15; cdr3_nt: TGTGCCAGCAGTTTATTATCAGGGGGCGTAGAGACCCAGTACTTC; cdr3_aa: CASSLLSGGVETQYF
d_call: TRBD2; j_call: TRBJ2-3; v_call: TRBV29-1; clone_size: .; cdr3_length: 15; cdr3_nt: TGCAGTGTCGCACTACTAGCGGCCCGCACAGATACGCAGTATTTT; cdr3_aa: CSVALLAARTDTQYF
d_call: .; j_call: TRBJ1-1; v_call: TRBV5-4; clone_size: few; cdr3_length: 15; cdr3_nt: TGTACCAGCAGCTGGTATCAGAGGAGGAACACTGAAGCTTTCTTT; cdr3_aa: CTSSWYQRRNTEAFF
d_call: TRBD1; j_call: TRBJ1-1; v_call: TRBV20-1; clone_size: .; cdr3_length: 15; cdr3_nt: TGCAGTGCTATGAGGACAGGGGGCCGCAGCACTGAAGCTTTCTTT; cdr3_aa: CSAMRTGGRSTEAFF
d_call: .; j_call: TRBJ1-1; v_call: TRBV6-1; clone_size: .; cdr3_length: 17; cdr3_nt: TGTGCCAGCACTCGGAGCCCCGGGACCTACATGAACACTGAAGCTTTCTTT; cdr3_aa: CASTRSPGTYMNTEAFF
d_call: .; j_call: TRBJ1-1; v_call: TRBV12-3/TRBV12-4; clone_size: .; cdr3_length: 11; cdr3_nt: TGTGCCAGCGGTTTCGGGCAGGGACGATTCTTT; cdr3_aa: CASGFGQGRFF
d_call: .; j_call: TRBJ2-3; v_call: TRBV11-2; clone_size: once; cdr3_length: 13; cdr3_nt: TGTGCGAGGAGCCCTAATCTCGGGGATATGCAGTATTTT; cdr3_aa: CARSPNLGDMQYF
d_call: .; j_call: TRBJ2-1; v_call: TRBV7-8; clone_size: many; cdr3_length: 15; cdr3_nt: TGTGCCAGCAGCTTAGAACAGGGTCTTTACAATGAGCAGTTCTTC; cdr3_aa: CASSLEQGLYNEQFF
d_call: TRBD2; j_call: TRBJ2-7; v_call: TRBV28; clone_size: few; cdr3_length: 18; cdr3_nt: TGTGCCAGCAGTTTATTAGGACTAGCGGGAGGTAACCCCTACGAGCAGTACTTC; cdr3_aa: CASSLLGLAGGNPYEQYF
d_call: .; j_call: TRBJ2-4; v_call: TRBV28; clone_size: once; cdr3_length: 17; cdr3_nt: TGTGCCAGCAGTTCCCCGGGACGTTATCTAGCCGCAAACATTCAGTACTTC; cdr3_aa: CASSSPGRYLAANIQYF
d_call: .; j_call: TRBJ2-5; v_call: TRBV6-5; clone_size: many; cdr3_length: 13; cdr3_nt: TGTGCCAGCAGCCTCGGGACTCGAAAGACCCAGTACTTC; cdr3_aa: CASSLGTRKTQYF
d_call: TRBD2; j_call: TRBJ2-7; v_call: TRBV28; clone_size: .; cdr3_length: 14; cdr3_nt: TGTGCCAGCAGTCGGACTGGCGGGGGCTACGAGCAGTACTTC; cdr3_aa: CASSRTGGGYEQYF
d_call: .; j_call: TRBJ2-7; v_call: TRBV28; clone_size: once; cdr3_length: 15; cdr3_nt: TGTGTCAGAAACCAACTACAGGGCCGCTCCTACGAGCAGTACTTC; cdr3_aa: CVRNQLQGRSYEQYF
d_call: .; j_call: TRBJ1-2; v_call: TRBV12-3/TRBV12-4; clone_size: .; cdr3_length: 15; cdr3_nt: TGTGCCAGCAGTACCCAGGGTAGGGCCGCCTATGGCTACACCTTC; cdr3_aa: CASSTQGRAAYGYTF
d_call: .; j_call: TRBJ2-2; v_call: TRBV12-3/TRBV12-4; clone_size: .; cdr3_length: 14; cdr3_nt: TGTGCCAGCAGTCTCCGGGACCACACTGGGGAGCTGTTTTTT; cdr3_aa: CASSLRDHTGELFF